A single sample is the source of the 23 T cell receptor beta chains below, sequenced in a study of CD8 T cells in Susac syndrome. About 0.5 to 1 ug RNA was reverse transcribed with random hexamers. TCRdb recomputed calls from the immunoSEQ multiplex PCR reads with MiXCR, one row per CDR3 protein. The sample includes around 170,000 distinct CDR3 sequences, 85% to 95% of them seen just once. The sample taken for sequencing was CD8+ T cells from PBMCs. The receptor source for this set is a human donor with Susac syndrome.

The chain joins TRBV6-5 to TRBJ2-2; tentatively, D is TRBD2 (5 bases). V lost 8 bases and J 0 bases, leaving 7 bases between the germline ends. Germline CDR1 and CDR2: MNHEY and SVGAGI. This CDR3 contains 13 residues. Written as DNA, the CDR3 is TGTGCCAGCGGACTGACGAACACCGGGGAGCTGTTTTTT. It encodes CASGLTNTGELFF.

The chain links TRBV2 to TRBJ2-3; no reliable D call. Between the trimmed V and J ends, which lost 3 bases and 4 bases, there was a span of 11 bases. The length of the CDR3 is 14 residues. Germline V gives CDR1 SNHLY, CDR2 FYNNEI. CDR3 nucleotide sequence: TGTGCCAGCAGTGACCTATCCGTACCAGATACGCAGTATTTT. Its translation: CASSDLSVPDTQYF.

The chain joins TRBV2 to TRBJ1-2, with D possibly being TRBD1 (5 bases). CDR3 length: 13 amino acids. Germline CDR1 and CDR2: SNHLY and FYNNEI. V shed 3 bases and J shed 6 bases, with 11 bases lying between them. CDR3 amino acids: CASSELGQDGYTF. The CDR3 DNA follows: TGTGCCAGCAGTGAGCTGGGGCAGGATGGCTACACCTTC.

This chain joins TRBV6-2 or TRBV6-3 and TRBJ1-5, with D uncertain. CDR1 MNHEY and CDR2 SVGEGT come from the germline V gene. V was cut by 8 bases and J by 6 bases, with 14 bases left in between. The length of the CDR3 is 13 residues. DNA of the CDR3: TGTGCCAGCGGGATTCACCACACTCAGCCCCAGCATTTT. This codes for CASGIHHTQPQHF.

The CDR3 DNA reads as TGTGCCAGCTCACCACCGGGGGGCCCTGAAGCTTTCTTT. Translated: CASSPPGGPEAFF. The chain combines TRBV18 with TRBJ1-1; a possible D gene is TRBD1 (6 bases). The CDR3 consists of 13 residues. Trimming left V 0 bases short and J 6 bases short, with 8 bases between. Per germline, CDR1 KGHSH and CDR2 LQKENI.

The genes are TRBV5-6 and TRBJ2-2; D is possibly TRBD2 (5 bases). V was pared by 0 bases and J by 6 bases, with 9 bases between. This CDR3 region has 14 residues. CDR1 SGHDT and CDR2 YYEEEE come from the germline V gene. The CDR3 reads CASSLGGVAGELFF. For the CDR3, the DNA is TGTGCCAGCAGCTTGGGGGGAGTCGCCGGGGAGCTGTTTTTT.

The CDR3 DNA reads TGTGCCAGCAGCTTACCGAACACTGAAGCTTTCTTT. Protein sequence: CASSLPNTEAFF. The rearrangement uses TRBV11-2 and TRBJ1-1, with D hard to call. Germline lookup yields CDR1 SGHAT and CDR2 FQNNGV. V was pared by 2 bases and J by 1 base, with 2 bases between. The CDR3 sequence is 12 residues long.

V is TRBV12-3 or TRBV12-4 and J is TRBJ2-7; perhaps TRBD1 as D (6 bases). Trimming pared 4 bases from V and 1 base from J, leaving 20 bases between. This CDR3 is built from 17 residues. The CDR3 DNA reads TGTGCCAGCAGTTCGTACGAACAGGGCCCCTATTCCTACGAGCAGTACTTC. This gives the protein CASSSYEQGPYSYEQYF.

V usage is TRBV5-6 and J usage is TRBJ2-5; 9 bases line up with TRBD1. Germline-derived CDR1 and CDR2 are SGHDT and YYEEEE. The CDR3 loop spans 14 amino acids. Trimming at V came to 2 bases and at J to 5 bases, leaving 4 bases not matched to a gene. The CDR3 loop is CASSFTGGGETQYF. CDR3 DNA: TGTGCCAGCAGCTTTACAGGGGGCGGGGAGACCCAGTACTTC.

The rearrangement joins TRBV20-1 to TRBJ2-1; 12 bases fit TRBD2. Per germline, CDR1 DFQATT and CDR2 SNEGSKA (reference sequence). The length of the CDR3 is 14 residues. Losses at the gene ends were 4 bases for V and 10 bases for J; bases not matched to a gene: 8. The DNA of the CDR3 is TGCAGTGCTACCGGGACTAGCGGGTTACTGGAGCAGTTCTTC. This encodes CSATGTSGLLEQFF.

The chain is built from TRBV27 and TRBJ2-7; 7 nucleotides align to TRBD1. The trim removed 6 bases at V and 3 bases at J, leaving 14 bases unmatched. CDR3 size: 16 residues. The germline CDR1 and CDR2 sequences are MNHEY and SMNVEV (reference sequence). The CDR3 sequence: CASSPSLGTENYEQYF. The CDR3 DNA reads TGTGCCAGCAGCCCGAGTTTGGGGACAGAAAACTACGAGCAGTACTTC.

This rearrangement joins TRBV9 to TRBJ2-3; D uncertain. Trimming shortened V by 0 bases and J by 0 bases, and 5 bases separated the two germline ends. The CDR3 length is 14 residues. CDR1 and CDR2 (germline): SGDLS, YYNGEE. The CDR3 sequence: CASSVAESTDTQYF. The DNA of the CDR3 is TGTGCCAGCAGCGTAGCCGAGAGCACAGATACGCAGTATTTT.

The V call is TRBV30, the J call TRBJ1-5; D possibly corresponds to TRBD1 (5 bases). V was trimmed by 3 bases and J by 2 bases, leaving 11 bases between them. In germline, CDR1 is GTSNPN, CDR2 SVGIG (reference sequence). The CDR3 spans 14 residues. This CDR3 reads CAWRSGIGNQPQHF. CDR3 in DNA: TGTGCCTGGAGGTCAGGGATCGGCAATCAGCCCCAGCATTTT.

The chain has TRBV30 and TRBJ2-7; 8 nucleotides line up with TRBD1. The germline V gene encodes CDR1 GTSNPN and CDR2 SVGIG (reference sequence). The V segment lost 2 bases and the J segment 6 bases; nucleotides outside the gene matches: 9. The CDR3 sequence is 14 residues long. The CDR3 region is CAWSRGQGQSEQYF. The CDR3 region has the DNA TGTGCCTGGAGTCGTGGACAGGGTCAGTCCGAGCAGTACTTC.

The chain joins TRBV3-1 to TRBJ2-5, with 7 bases that match TRBD2. Germline CDR1 reads LGHDT; CDR2 reads YNNKEL (reference sequence). The CDR3 is 14 residues long. After removal of 4 bases from V and 5 bases from J, the junction contained 7 bases not matched to a gene. The DNA for the CDR3 is TGTGCCAGCAGCCCCAGCGGGGCTGGGGAGACCCAGTACTTC. It yields the protein CASSPSGAGETQYF.

This clonotype was found a few times. The V gene is TRBV7-8, the J gene TRBJ2-1; D might be TRBD2 (6 bases). This CDR3 spans 13 amino acids. V was cut by 5 bases and J by 6 bases, with 11 bases left in between. In germline, CDR1 is SGHVS, CDR2 FQNEAQ. CDR3 DNA: TGTGCCAGCAGCCCGGGACTTTCCAATGAGCAGTTCTTC. Protein sequence: CASSPGLSNEQFF.

This chain connects TRBV28 to TRBJ2-7, with 7 bases aligning to TRBD1. Per the germline V gene, CDR1 is MDHEN and CDR2 is SYDVKM. The CDR3 sequence is 14 residues long. The V and J ends lost 4 bases and 2 bases, in that order; junction bases with no gene match: 5. The CDR3 DNA reads as TGTGCCAGCAGTTCCCCACAGGGGCCCTACGAGCAGTACTTC. Encoded protein: CASSSPQGPYEQYF.

The chain joins TRBV15 to TRBJ1-1; the D gene is possibly TRBD1 (5 bases). Germline loops: CDR1 LNHNV, CDR2 YYDKDF (reference sequence). This CDR3 comprises 12 residues. Trimming pared 1 base from V and 7 bases from J, leaving 7 bases between. Here the CDR3 reads CATSRVTGEAFF. The CDR3 DNA reads as TGTGCCACCAGCAGAGTAACAGGTGAAGCTTTCTTT.

The sample holds one count of this clonotype. The rearrangement uses TRBV5-1 and TRBJ2-3, with D possibly matching TRBD1 (6 bases). In germline, CDR1 is SGHRS, CDR2 YFSETQ. Trimming left V 3 bases short and J 0 bases short, with 11 bases between. This CDR3 has 15 amino acids. The CDR3 sequence is CASSSPGASTDTQYF. The CDR3 bases are TGCGCCAGCAGCTCCCCAGGGGCTAGCACAGATACGCAGTATTTT.

V is TRBV9 and J is TRBJ2-3; 7 bases align to TRBD1. The germline V gene encodes CDR1 SGDLS and CDR2 YYNGEE. After removal of 4 bases from V and 0 bases from J, the junction contained 11 bases not matched to a gene. CDR3 length: 17 amino acids. The CDR3 sequence: CASSPRQGTSSTDTQYF. Here the CDR3 DNA reads TGTGCCAGCAGCCCCCGACAGGGTACTTCTAGCACAGATACGCAGTATTTT.

This chain connects TRBV27 to TRBJ2-7; 8 bases fit TRBD2. Trimming at V came to 5 bases and at J to 4 bases, leaving 10 bases not matched to a gene. CDR3 length: 15 residues. Germline V gene lookup returns CDR1 MNHEY and CDR2 SMNVEV (reference sequence). The CDR3 bases are TGTGCCAGCAGTGGGTCGACTAGCGTGAATTACGAGCAGTACTTC. The encoded protein is CASSGSTSVNYEQYF.

V is TRBV3-1 and J is TRBJ2-7; TRBD2 matches 8 bases. With 0 bases clipped from V and 2 bases from J, the junction kept 6 bases outside the gene matches. CDR3 length: 16 residues. Germline V gene data show CDR1 as LGHDT and CDR2 as YNNKEL (reference sequence). The CDR3 is CASSQDWGLGTYEQYF. In DNA form, the CDR3 reads TGTGCCAGCAGCCAAGATTGGGGACTAGGGACCTACGAGCAGTACTTC.

The rearrangement uses TRBV28 and TRBJ2-4; TRBD2 is a possible D gene (6 bases). The CDR3 totals 19 residues. V was shortened by 3 bases and J by 3 bases, with 24 bases between the two germline ends. In germline, CDR1 is MDHEN, CDR2 SYDVKM. This CDR3 is CASSLGRWPLSDGKNIQYF. CDR3 in DNA: TGTGCCAGCAGTTTGGGGAGGTGGCCGCTTTCTGATGGCAAAAACATTCAGTACTTC.